The clone carrying this T cell receptor (beta chain) was recorded many times. Germline V gives CDR1 SQVTM, CDR2 ANQGSEA. V was shortened by 7 bases and J by 1 base, with 4 bases between the two germline ends. This CDR3 has 10 residues. TCRdb passed the 5' RACE reads through MiXCR, listing each CDR3 protein once. The table includes hundreds of thousands of distinct CDR3 sequences, around a tenth detected once. The sample comes from a study of identical twins. The sample consisted of memory (CD45RO+) T cells sorted from blood. This sequence was found in a woman aged 18-29 years in good health. The V and J genes are TRBV29-1 and TRBJ1-1; unclear D gene. The CDR3 DNA reads TGCAGCGCAGAGAACACTGAAGCTTTCTTT. Amino acid sequence: CSAENTEAFF.